Listed below are T cell receptor beta chains from one sample, sequenced in a study of neurological immune-mediated disorders. TCRdb called the 5' RACE reads again in MiXCR, with one record for every CDR3 protein. The sample yields fewer than 20,000 distinct CDR3 sequences, around a quarter seen once. Sequencing was carried out using PBMCs. The receptors come from a man in his forties or fifties with HTLV-1-associated myelopathy (HAM/TSP). The CDR3 runs from the conserved cysteine through the conserved F or W. Fields, in order: V gene, clone size, D gene, J gene, CDR3 DNA, CDR3 protein. D genes are given only for firm matches. Size is stated for part of the rows, as once, few or many counts, or as a class when the clone is expanded.

>TRBV20-1|few|.|TRBJ1-5
TGCAGTGCTAGAGATCCGGCAGGGAACCGGCCCCAGCATTTT
CSARDPAGNRPQHF
>TRBV2|many|.|TRBJ2-2
TGTGCCAGCCTAAAGGGGACCTCGAGTTACACCGGGGAGCTGTTTTTT
CASLKGTSSYTGELFF
>TRBV2|.|.|TRBJ1-2
TGTGCCAGCAGTGTTAGTAGGGGAAACTATGGCTACACCTTC
CASSVSRGNYGYTF
>TRBV4-3|many|.|TRBJ2-5
TGCGCCAGCAGCCAAGAAAGGGTTTTGGAGACCCAGTACTTC
CASSQERVLETQYF
>TRBV6-5|few|TRBD2|TRBJ2-7
TGTGCCAGCAGTTACTCGATCCGGGGAGGGTACTACGAGCAGTACTTC
CASSYSIRGGYYEQYF
>TRBV7-2|.|TRBD2|TRBJ2-3
TGTGCCAGCAGCTTAGGGGTAGCGGGGGCGCGGGGCACAGATACGCAGTATTTT
CASSLGVAGARGTDTQYF
>TRBV9|once|.|TRBJ1-4
TGTGCCAGCAGCTCCTCGGCAGGGCGGGATAATGAAAAACTGTTTTTT
CASSSSAGRDNEKLFF
>TRBV12-3/TRBV12-4|.|.|TRBJ2-2
TGTGCCAGCAGTTTGGGAATGAACACCGGGGAGCTGTTTTTT
CASSLGMNTGELFF
>TRBV3-1|.|.|TRBJ2-1
TGTGCCAGCAGCCGTGACGGGGCGAGCTACAATGAGCAGTTCTTC
CASSRDGASYNEQFF
>TRBV10-1|few|.|TRBJ2-5
TGCGCCAGCAGTGAGGCCCGGGTATTTCGTCAAGAGACCCAGTACTTC
CASSEARVFRQETQYF